What follows are 20 T cell receptor beta chains derived from one specimen sequenced in a study of T cells expressing NK-cell markers. TCRdb re-called the 5' RACE reads and gives one entry per CDR3 protein, without DNA. The specimen's table records approximately 110,000 distinct CDR3 sequences. Sequencing was done on a sample of blood T cells: a sorted CD56 or NKG2C T cell subset, CD4+ or CD8+ T cells, or bulk PBMC T cells (not recorded which). The receptors derive from a woman between 18 and 70 years old in good health.

The genes are TRBV7-2 and TRBJ2-7; with no DNA, the TCRdb D assignment of TRBD1 cannot be verified. This CDR3 contains 15 residues. Germline assignment: CDR1 SGHTA and CDR2 FQGNSA. CDR3 region: CASSSGPLSSYEQYF.

This chain joins TRBV28 and TRBJ2-3; there is no DNA to check the TCRdb D call of TRBD2. Germline values: CDR1 MDHEN, CDR2 SYDVKM. The CDR3 length is 15 residues. The CDR3 loop reads CASSLEAGNTDTQYF. The entire variable domain, with the rest obtained from reference TRBV28 and TRBJ2-3, is as follows: DVKVTQSSRYLVKRTGEKVFLECVQDMDHENMFWYRQDPGLGLRLIYFSYDVKMKEKGDIPEGYSVSREKKERFSLILESASTNQTSMYLCASSLEAGNTDTQYFGPGTRLTVL.

The CDR3 reads CASSLGYGGNTEAFF. J is TRBJ1-1 and V is TRBV5-1; TCRdb's D call, TRBD1, is unchecked because there is no DNA. CDR1 is SGHRS and CDR2 is YFSETQ in the germline V gene. This CDR3 is built from 15 residues.

The chain carries TRBV12-3 or TRBV12-4 and TRBJ2-1; TCRdb's assignment of TRBD1 cannot be checked, as there is no DNA. There are 13 residues in the CDR3. The CDR3 loop reads CATTGVQYNEQFF.

This chain's CDR3 is CASRGGFGYTF. The chain combines TRBV4-3 with TRBJ1-2; TCRdb designates TRBD1, a call that cannot be tested without DNA. Germline values: CDR1 LGHNA, CDR2 YSLEER. This CDR3 spans 11 amino acids.

This rearrangement joins TRBV7-9 to TRBJ2-1; TCRdb indicates TRBD2, and absent DNA this call remains unverified. Germline loops: CDR1 SEHNR, CDR2 FQNEAQ (reference sequence). The length of the CDR3 is 15 residues. The CDR3 spells CASSFPAGEADEQFF.

The rearrangement links TRBV14 to TRBJ1-1. In germline, CDR1 is SGHDN, CDR2 FVKESK. CDR3 size: 15 residues. The CDR3 protein is CASSQVAGRATEAFF.

This chain joins TRBV4-1 and TRBJ2-3; without DNA, the TCRdb call of TRBD1 cannot be checked. Looked up from germline, CDR1 is MGHRA and CDR2 is YSYEKL. CDR3 length: 15 residues. CDR3 residues: CASSQEGGSTDTQYF.

The J gene is TRBJ2-5, the V gene TRBV29-1; without DNA, the TCRdb call of TRBD1 cannot be checked. Germline V gene sequence: CDR1 SQVTM, CDR2 ANQGSEA. This CDR3 contains 15 residues. The CDR3 is CSVEVPYPDQETQYF.

The chain joins TRBV11-1 to TRBJ2-3. Germline values: CDR1 SGHAT, CDR2 FQDESV (reference sequence). The CDR3 sequence is 15 residues long. CDR3 sequence: CASSISGSSTDTQYF.

J is TRBJ2-5 and V is TRBV29-1; TCRdb calls TRBD1, which cannot be checked without DNA. Germline values: CDR1 SQVTM, CDR2 ANQGSEA. The CDR3 has 14 residues. CDR3 sequence: CSVDGIGGLETQYF. Drawing the rest from reference TRBV29-1 and TRBJ2-5, the complete variable domain is SAVISQKPSRDICQRGTSLTIQCQVDSQVTMMFWYRQQPGQSLTLIATANQGSEATYESGFVIDKFPISRPNLTFSTLTVSNMSPEDSSIYLCSVDGIGGLETQYFGPGTRLLVL.

The rearrangement joins TRBV5-1 to TRBJ1-2. CDR1 is SGHRS, CDR2 YFSETQ, per germline. This CDR3 has 14 residues. Here the CDR3 reads CASSLMGPYYGYTF. Full variable domain (outside the CDR3, taken from reference TRBV5-1 and TRBJ1-2): KAGVTQTPRYLIKTRGQQVTLSCSPISGHRSVSWYQQTPGQGLQFLFEYFSETQRNKGNFPGRFSGRQFSNSRSEMNVSTLELGDSALYLCASSLMGPYYGYTFGSGTRLTVV.

The V and J genes are TRBV29-1 and TRBJ2-7; TCRdb picks TRBD1, but there is no DNA to check that call. CDR1 and CDR2 from the germline V gene are SQVTM and ANQGSEA. The CDR3 extends over 12 amino acids. This chain's CDR3 is CSVNRGPYEQYF.

The chain joins TRBV6-1 to TRBJ2-1; TCRdb calls TRBD2, which cannot be checked without DNA. Germline CDR1 and CDR2: MNHNS and SASEGT. The CDR3 has 14 amino acids. The CDR3 sequence is CASSRRDQPNEQFF.

The chain carries TRBV7-9 and TRBJ2-1; with no DNA, the TCRdb D assignment of TRBD2 cannot be verified. The CDR3 sequence is 14 residues long. Germline CDR1 reads SEHNR; CDR2 reads FQNEAQ (reference sequence). The CDR3 reads CASSSDQSLREQFF.

The rearrangement links TRBV15 to TRBJ2-1; TCRdb names TRBD2, which stays unverified in the absence of DNA. Per germline, CDR1 LNHNV and CDR2 YYDKDF (reference sequence). The CDR3 covers 14 residues. The CDR3 here is CATTLAGTYNEQFF.

The genes are TRBV27 and TRBJ2-1; absent DNA, TCRdb's TRBD2 call cannot be checked. Germline V gene sequence: CDR1 MNHEY, CDR2 SMNVEV (reference sequence). The CDR3 runs 15 residues. The CDR3 is CASSLGVAGGTEQFF.

The genes are TRBV12-3 or TRBV12-4 and TRBJ2-1; the TRBD2 assignment by TCRdb is unverifiable without DNA. The CDR3 is 13 amino acids. The CDR3 spells CASSLGEANEQFF.

The CDR3 is CASSLFWGDDNEQFF. The V call is TRBV7-2, the J call TRBJ2-1; with no DNA, the TCRdb D assignment of TRBD2 cannot be verified. There are 15 residues in the CDR3. CDR1 SGHTA and CDR2 FQGNSA come from the germline V gene.

This rearrangement joins TRBV20-1 to TRBJ2-7. CDR3 length: 15 amino acids. From germline, CDR1 is DFQATT and CDR2 SNEGSKA (reference sequence). This CDR3 is CSARDLSGSRYEQYF.